One sample yielded the 28 T cell receptor beta chains listed below, sequenced in a study of CD8+ T cells in alopecia areata. Described treatment: oral pan-JAK inhibitor, 5-10 mg twice daily. Following RNA extraction, reverse transcription yielded cDNA that acted as the sequencing template. Data came from immunoSEQ multiplex PCR; TCRdb stores just in-frame clones and leaves some out. The table includes 110,000 to 150,000 clones, around 83% detected once. The sequences come from CD8+ T cells sorted from blood, collected at week 4, from a patient treated with tofacitinib. Source of these receptors: a human donor with alopecia areata.

V gene TRBV27 combines with J gene TRBJ2-1; D may correspond to TRBD1 or TRBD2 (5 bases each). Trimming left V 8 bases short and J 5 bases short, with 13 bases between. CDR1 MNHEY and CDR2 SMNVEV come from the germline V gene (reference sequence). The CDR3 extends over 13 amino acids. The CDR3 coding sequence is TGTGCCAGCTCCCCGGGGCTCAACAATGAGCAGTTCTTC. It is translated as CASSPGLNNEQFF.

The rearrangement joins TRBV29-1 to TRBJ2-3, with D possibly being TRBD1 or TRBD2 (7 bases each). The CDR3 is 13 residues long. V was shortened by 4 bases and J by 4 bases, with 12 bases between the two germline ends. Germline assignment: CDR1 SQVTM and CDR2 ANQGSEA. The CDR3 DNA is TGCAGCGTTGTGGGAGGGGGCGCAGATACGCAGTATTTT. It yields the protein CSVVGGGADTQYF.

The chain has TRBV7-9 and TRBJ2-7, with D unclear. Looked up from germline, CDR1 is SEHNR and CDR2 is FQNEAQ (reference sequence). Trimming removed 2 bases at V and 4 bases at J, with 6 bases between. This CDR3 has 12 residues. CDR3 nucleotide sequence: TGTGCCAGCAGCTTACCTCCTTACGAGCAGTACTTC. Amino acids: CASSLPPYEQYF.

This chain uses TRBV29-1 with TRBJ2-7; D gene unclear. This CDR3 region has 12 residues. Trimming took off 4 bases at V and 6 bases at J, with 13 bases between the two ends. Germline assignment: CDR1 SQVTM and CDR2 ANQGSEA. CDR3 coding DNA: TGCAGCGTTGCGACCAGTTTTGCCGAGCAGTACTTC. Amino acid sequence: CSVATSFAEQYF.

V is TRBV2 and J is TRBJ1-5; 8 bases are shared with TRBD1. The CDR3 is made up of 15 amino acids. Germline V gene lookup returns CDR1 SNHLY and CDR2 FYNNEI. V was clipped by 6 bases and J by 0 bases; unmatched bases: 4. DNA for the CDR3: TGTGCCAGCAGGGCAGGGGGCTATAGCAATCAGCCCCAGCATTTT. Its protein is CASRAGGYSNQPQHF.

The chain uses TRBV9 and TRBJ1-2; D uncertain. Germline V gene lookup returns CDR1 SGDLS and CDR2 YYNGEE. Trimming took off 4 bases at V and 7 bases at J, with 11 bases between the two ends. The CDR3 has 12 residues. CDR3 nucleotides: TGTGCCAGCAGCCCCACACGAGGTGGCTACACCTTC. Amino acids: CASSPTRGGYTF.

This clone was recorded only once. This chain uses TRBV4-1 with TRBJ2-3; 7 bases align to TRBD2. The CDR3 loop spans 16 amino acids. V lost 5 bases, J lost 4 bases, and 12 bases stayed unmatched. In germline, CDR1 is MGHRA, CDR2 YSYEKL. The CDR3 coding sequence is TGCGCCAGCAGCGAGTCGGTGCGGGGGTTCCCAGATACGCAGTATTTT. Protein sequence: CASSESVRGFPDTQYF.

The CDR3: CASSSPREFGNTEAFF. The CDR3 bases are TGCGCCAGCAGCTCTCCCAGGGAATTTGGTAACACTGAAGCTTTCTTT. The chain recombines TRBV5-1 with TRBJ1-1; the D gene is possibly TRBD1 (5 bases). Trimming left V 3 bases short and J 2 bases short, with 17 bases between. The CDR3 runs 16 residues. CDR1 and CDR2 from the germline V gene are SGHRS and YFSETQ.

The chain combines TRBV14 with TRBJ2-1; D is ambiguous. In germline, CDR1 is SGHDN, CDR2 FVKESK. The CDR3 totals 13 residues. V lost 4 bases to trimming and J lost 1 base, with 5 bases between them. Written as DNA, the CDR3 is TGTGCCAGCAGCCCTCCTTCCTACAATGAGCAGTTCTTC. This sequence encodes CASSPPSYNEQFF.

V gene TRBV6-1 combines with J gene TRBJ2-4; D could derive from TRBD1 or TRBD2 (5 bases each). Germline V CDR1 and CDR2: MNHNS, SASEGT. Trimming stripped 3 bases from V and 6 bases from J, with 15 bases between. The length of the CDR3 is 15 residues. CDR3 bases: TGTGCCAGCAGTGAGGGACCCCTAACCGGAAACATTCAGTACTTC. Amino acid sequence: CASSEGPLTGNIQYF.

The rearrangement links TRBV7-9 to TRBJ2-5; tentatively, D is TRBD2 (5 bases). Per germline, CDR1 SEHNR and CDR2 FQNEAQ (reference sequence). This CDR3 region has 14 residues. V lost 5 bases, J lost 5 bases, and 15 bases lay in between. CDR3 coding DNA: TGTGCCAGCAGCACACAAGGACTTCTGGAGACCCAGTACTTC. Protein: CASSTQGLLETQYF.

Concerning this clone: Mismatch with germline at one junction end may stem from a read error. This chain connects TRBV19 to TRBJ1-5, with D unresolved. The CDR3 consists of 16 residues. Germline-derived CDR1 and CDR2 are LNHDA and SQIVND (reference sequence). The CDR3 spells CASRARLESSNQPQHF. The CDR3 DNA follows: TGTGCAAGTAGGGCCCGGTTGGAGAGTAGCAATCAGCCCCAGCATTTT.

The chain joins TRBV7-9 to TRBJ2-1, with TRBD1 matching 9 bases. This CDR3 is 15 amino acids long. Unmatched junction bases numbered 9, after V lost 5 bases and J lost 7 bases. Germline CDR1 SEHNR, CDR2 FQNEAQ (reference sequence). The CDR3, as DNA: TGTGCCAGCAGCCCCCGGGACAGGGTCTATAATGAGCAGTTCTTC. The encoded protein is CASSPRDRVYNEQFF.

CDR3 nucleotides: TGTGCCAGCATCGGCAGGGCCAATGAGCAGTTCTTC. Its translation: CASIGRANEQFF. The chain joins TRBV7-9 to TRBJ2-1; D may be TRBD1 (5 bases). This CDR3 is 12 amino acids long. Germline V gene data show CDR1 as SEHNR and CDR2 as FQNEAQ (reference sequence). V shed 7 bases and J shed 6 bases, with 10 bases lying between them. Looking up the rest from reference TRBV7-9 and TRBJ2-1 gives the full variable domain: DTGVSQNPRHKITKRGQNVTFRCDPISEHNRLYWYRQTLGQGPEFLTYFQNEAQLEKSRLLSDRFSAERPKGSFSTLEIQRTEQGDSAMYLCASIGRANEQFFGPGTRLTVL.

The V and J genes are TRBV4-1 and TRBJ1-5; D is ambiguous. V was trimmed by 1 base and J by 1 base, leaving 5 bases between them. The CDR3 consists of 14 residues. Germline V gene lookup returns CDR1 MGHRA and CDR2 YSYEKL. CDR3 bases: TGCGCCAGCAGCCAAGGCGTAAGCAATCAGCCCCAGCATTTT. Translated: CASSQGVSNQPQHF.

This sequence joins TRBV7-9 and TRBJ2-1, with D possibly TRBD1 on 5 matching bases. Trimming took 6 bases from V and 2 from J, leaving 14 bases between them. Per germline, CDR1 SEHNR and CDR2 FQNEAQ (reference sequence). The CDR3 is 15 amino acids. CDR3 residues: CASSSTEPTYNEQFF. In DNA, the CDR3 is TGTGCCAGCAGTTCGACAGAACCCACCTACAATGAGCAGTTCTTC.

V gene TRBV5-4 combines with J gene TRBJ1-4, with D tentatively TRBD1 (6 bases). Germline-derived CDR1 and CDR2 are SGHNT and YYREEE (reference sequence). This CDR3 comprises 12 residues. V was clipped by 4 bases and J by 16 bases, with 17 bases between them. The CDR3 region has the DNA TGTGCCAGCAGCGGAAGCAACAGGGTTCCGTTTTTT. Translated, it gives CASSGSNRVPFF.

V and J are TRBV2 and TRBJ1-1; D not certain. This CDR3 contains 10 residues. V was shortened by 1 base and J by 8 bases, with 2 bases between the two germline ends. The germline V gene encodes CDR1 SNHLY and CDR2 FYNNEI. The CDR3 is CASSEGEAFF. DNA for the CDR3: TGTGCCAGCAGTGAAGGGGAAGCTTTCTTT.

This chain connects TRBV25-1 to TRBJ2-7; no clear D. Germline V lookup: CDR1 MGHDK, CDR2 SYGVNS. The CDR3 extends over 12 amino acids. The germline V and J ends were trimmed by 2 bases and 3 bases, with 5 bases remaining between them. The CDR3 reads CASSEGVYEQYF. CDR3 DNA: TGTGCCAGCAGTGAAGGAGTCTACGAGCAGTACTTC.

The rearrangement links TRBV7-9 to TRBJ2-5; D remains ambiguous. Per the germline V gene, CDR1 is SEHNR and CDR2 is FQNEAQ (reference sequence). This CDR3 comprises 12 residues. With 3 bases removed from V and 2 bases from J, the gap between germline ends came to 4 bases. The CDR3 DNA sequence: TGTGCCAGCAGCTTCGGACAAGAGACCCAGTACTTC. Protein sequence: CASSFGQETQYF.

CDR3 nucleotides: TGTGCCAGCAGTTACGGACTAGCGCTAGATTATGAGCAGTTCTTC. Its protein product is CASSYGLALDYEQFF. J is TRBJ2-1 and V is TRBV6-5; 9 bases line up with TRBD2. Trimming at V came to 2 bases and at J to 8 bases, leaving 7 bases not matched to a gene. Germline CDR1 is MNHEY and CDR2 is SVGAGI. The CDR3 is made up of 15 amino acids.

The gene calls are TRBV2 and TRBJ2-4; D perhaps matches TRBD2 (6 bases). V lost 7 bases, J lost 0 bases, and 19 bases lay in between. This CDR3 comprises 17 residues. Germline V gene lookup returns CDR1 SNHLY and CDR2 FYNNEI. The CDR3 coding sequence is TGTGCCAGCACTTTTACGGGAGCTGGATTAGCCAAAAACATTCAGTACTTC. Protein: CASTFTGAGLAKNIQYF. The whole variable domain, remainder taken from reference TRBV2 and TRBJ2-4, is EPEVTQTPSHQVTQMGQEVILRCVPISNHLYFYWYRQILGQKVEFLVSFYNNEISEKSEIFDDQFSVERPDGSNFTLKIRSTKLEDSAMYFCASTFTGAGLAKNIQYFGAGTRLSVL.

The V call is TRBV19, the J call TRBJ2-7, with TRBD2 matching over 8 bases. The CDR3 spans 15 residues. CDR1 is LNHDA, CDR2 SQIVND, per germline (reference sequence). J was trimmed by 2 bases and V by 3 bases; bases with no gene match: 6. CDR3 residues: CASSIEAGETYEQYF. DNA for the CDR3: TGTGCCAGTAGTATCGAAGCGGGAGAAACCTACGAGCAGTACTTC.

V is TRBV6-1 and J is TRBJ2-1, with a possible D match to TRBD2 (5 bases). Trimming cost V 2 bases and J 9 bases, with 14 bases left between them. The CDR3 runs to 14 residues. Per the germline V gene, CDR1 is MNHNS and CDR2 is SASEGT. This CDR3 is CASSESEGVSEQFF. The CDR3 DNA follows: TGTGCCAGCAGTGAATCTGAGGGAGTAAGTGAGCAGTTCTTC.

The chain recombines TRBV9 with TRBJ2-3; TRBD1 matches 8 bases. V shed 3 bases and J 2 bases; nucleotides not matched to a gene: 2. Germline lookup yields CDR1 SGDLS and CDR2 YYNGEE. This CDR3 has 14 residues. The CDR3, as DNA: TGTGCCAGCAGCGAGCAGGGGGCCACAGATACGCAGTATTTT. This sequence encodes CASSEQGATDTQYF.

This sequence joins TRBV19 and TRBJ2-7; the D is unclear. The germline CDR1 and CDR2 sequences are LNHDA and SQIVND (reference sequence). The CDR3 contains 14 residues. The ends were cut back, 1 base at V and 6 bases at J, with 13 bases in the middle. CDR3 protein: CASSIGAFSGEQYF. As DNA, the CDR3 is TGTGCCAGTAGTATAGGTGCCTTCTCCGGCGAGCAGTACTTC.

The rearrangement joins TRBV6-5 to TRBJ2-3, with a tentative D call TRBD1 (5 bases). Between the trimmed V and J ends, which lost 8 bases and 0 bases, there was a span of 9 bases. The CDR3 runs 13 residues. CDR1 and CDR2 (germline): MNHEY, SVGAGI. This CDR3 reads CASGHASTDTQYF. In nucleotides, the CDR3 is TGTGCCAGCGGACACGCAAGCACAGATACGCAGTATTTT.

This clone was seen once. The chain is built from TRBV19 and TRBJ2-1; 11 bases are a match to TRBD2. Germline V CDR1 and CDR2: LNHDA, SQIVND (reference sequence). The junction had 11 bases not matched to a gene; V was cut back by 0 bases and J by 4 bases. CDR3 length equals 19 residues. The CDR3 here is CASSIEGLAGGEGYNEQFF. The CDR3 nucleotides are TGTGCCAGTAGTATAGAGGGCCTAGCGGGAGGCGAGGGTTACAATGAGCAGTTCTTC.